A selection of T cell receptor beta chains follows, all from one sample in a study of shared clonotypes between healthy human individuals. Clones were sequenced by immunoSEQ multiplex PCR, and TCRdb holds only the in-frame ones, with some missing. The repertoire has approximately 1.4 million clones, about 98% of them found once; the top ten carry about 0.42%. Sequenced input: naive CD4+ T cells sorted from blood. These receptors came from a man aged 25-45 years in good health. Both conserved end residues are part of each CDR3. The D gene is left open where the match is weak. Where a row states a size, it is once, few, many or the class of an expanded clone; other rows omit it.

CDR3 protein: CASSLLGTNYGYTF
CDR3 DNA: TGTGCCAGCAGTTTATTGGGGACTAACTATGGCTACACCTTC
D gene: -
V gene: TRBV28
J gene: TRBJ1-2
CDR3 length: 14
clone size: -

CDR3 protein: CASSVRTSGNEQFF
CDR3 DNA: TGTGCCAGCAGCGTCCGGACTAGCGGGAATGAGCAGTTCTTC
D gene: TRBD2
V gene: TRBV9
J gene: TRBJ2-1
CDR3 length: 14
clone size: -

CDR3 protein: CASSGPNTGELFF
CDR3 DNA: TGTGCCAGCAGTGGGCCTAACACCGGGGAGCTGTTTTTT
D gene: -
V gene: TRBV6-5
J gene: TRBJ2-2
CDR3 length: 13
clone size: -

CDR3 protein: CSVRLRRNQETQYF
CDR3 DNA: TGCAGCGTGCGCTTGAGACGGAACCAAGAGACCCAGTACTTC
D gene: -
V gene: TRBV29-1
J gene: TRBJ2-5
CDR3 length: 14
clone size: -

CDR3 protein: CSASGDQPQHF
CDR3 DNA: TGCAGTGCTAGCGGTGATCAGCCCCAGCATTTT
D gene: -
V gene: TRBV20-1
J gene: TRBJ1-5
CDR3 length: 11
clone size: -

CDR3 protein: CASSLTGRTRGYTF
CDR3 DNA: TGTGCCAGCAGCTTGACAGGGCGAACCAGAGGCTACACCTTC
D gene: -
V gene: TRBV5-8
J gene: TRBJ1-2
CDR3 length: 14
clone size: once

CDR3 protein: CASSFGTASYF
CDR3 DNA: TGTGCCAGCAGCTTCGGGACAGCTTCATATTTT
D gene: TRBD1
V gene: TRBV7-2
J gene: TRBJ2-3
CDR3 length: 11
clone size: few

CDR3 protein: CASSPGSSGYEQYF
CDR3 DNA: TGTGCCAGCTCACCAGGCTCCTCGGGCTACGAGCAGTACTTC
D gene: -
V gene: TRBV18
J gene: TRBJ2-7
CDR3 length: 14
clone size: -

CDR3 protein: CASSSGTVSSYEQYF
CDR3 DNA: TGCGCCAGCAGCTCCGGAACAGTGAGCTCCTACGAGCAGTACTTC
D gene: -
V gene: TRBV5-1
J gene: TRBJ2-7
CDR3 length: 15
clone size: -

CDR3 protein: CASSPLDSTDTQYF
CDR3 DNA: TGTGCCAGCTCACCACTGGACAGCACAGATACGCAGTATTTT
D gene: -
V gene: TRBV18
J gene: TRBJ2-3
CDR3 length: 14
clone size: -